Listed below are T cell receptor beta chains from one sample, sequenced in a study of T cells in tuberculosis. The data were produced by immunoSEQ multiplex PCR, yet TCRdb's version contains in-frame clones alone and is incomplete. The table lists some 7,900 clones, over 90% of them singletons. The specimen was PBMCs. The receptors come from an adult with tuberculosis. CDR3s include the opening cysteine and the closing phenylalanine or tryptophan. The D gene is left open where the match is weak. Clone size is given for some rows only: seen once, a few or many times, or a class if the clone is expanded.

TRBJ2-2	NA	TRBV6-1	NA	TGTGCCAGCAGCCGGTATGGCGGGGAGCTGTTTTTT	CASSRYGGELFF
TRBJ1-2	once	TRBV5-4	TRBD1	TGTGCCAGCAGCACACAGGGGGCGCAGAATGGCTACACCTTC	CASSTQGAQNGYTF
TRBJ1-1	NA	TRBV5-6	NA	TGTGCCAGCAGCTCTATGGGGAGGGACACTGAAGCTTTCTTT	CASSSMGRDTEAFF
TRBJ1-2	NA	TRBV12-5	NA	TGTGCTAGTGGTTCCCAGGGTGCTTGGGGCCTCAACTATGGCTACACCTTC	CASGSQGAWGLNYGYTF
TRBJ2-7	NA	TRBV9	NA	TGTGCCAGCAGCGCACTGGGGGACTTCCGCCACGAGCAGTACTTC	CASSALGDFRHEQYF
TRBJ1-5	once	TRBV7-9	NA	TGTGCCAGCAGCTTGGGGCTCAATCAGCCCCAGCATTTT	CASSLGLNQPQHF
TRBJ2-1	NA	TRBV5-6	NA	TGTGCCAGCAGCTTGGCCCTGGGGACACCTCCCTACAATGAGCAGTTCTTC	CASSLALGTPPYNEQFF
TRBJ1-2	NA	TRBV6-1	NA	TGTGCCAGCAGCGGGATAGACAGGAACTATGGCTACACCTTC	CASSGIDRNYGYTF
TRBJ1-6	NA	TRBV7-2	NA	TGTGCCAGCAGCTTTGCTACTCCTCCGGGTTCACCCCTCCACTTT	CASSFATPPGSPLHF
TRBJ2-7	NA	TRBV4-2	TRBD2	TGTGCCAGTACCGCGGGACTAGCCTCCTACGAGCAGTACTTC	CASTAGLASYEQYF
TRBJ2-1	NA	TRBV18	NA	TGTGCCAGCTCACCGCCAGGCTCCTACAATGAGCAGTTCTTC	CASSPPGSYNEQFF
TRBJ1-1	NA	TRBV9	NA	TGTGCCAGCAGCGTAGGGTCGGAGGTTCCGAACACTGAAGCTTTCTTT	CASSVGSEVPNTEAFF
TRBJ2-3	NA	TRBV7-3	TRBD1	TGTGCCAGCAGCCCCCACCGGGACAGCCTCACAGATACGCAGTATTTT	CASSPHRDSLTDTQYF
TRBJ2-3	NA	TRBV7-9	NA	TGTGCCAGCAGCTTATTAGCGAGAGATACGCAGTATTTT	CASSLLARDTQYF
TRBJ1-1	NA	TRBV30	NA	TGTGCCTGGAGTGTACACAGGGCTGGGACCACTGAAGCTTTCTTT	CAWSVHRAGTTEAFF
TRBJ2-5	NA	TRBV6-5	TRBD1	TGTGCCAGCAGTGGTGTGACAGGGGGAGAGACCCAGTACTTC	CASSGVTGGETQYF
TRBJ1-2	NA	TRBV5-1	NA	TGCGCCAGCCGGGAGGCACACTATGGCTACACCTTC	CASREAHYGYTF